This entry describes one T cell receptor beta chain. This sample was included in a study of cytomegalovirus exposure and HLA in healthy donors. Germline loops: CDR1 LNHDA, CDR2 SQIVND (reference sequence). The CDR3 spans 11 residues. Trimming removed 4 bases from V and 6 bases from J, with 4 bases in between. A multiplex PCR was run with 60 Vbeta primers and 13 Jbeta primers. Clones were sequenced by immunoSEQ multiplex PCR, and TCRdb holds only the in-frame ones, with some missing. The sample has around 70,000 clones. The V and J genes are TRBV19 and TRBJ2-1; D not certain. This TCR was sampled from a woman in her forties in good health and CMV-seropositive. Sequenced sample: PBMCs. The CDR3 nucleotides read TGTGCCAGTAGTAATATCAATGAGCAGTTCTTC. This codes for CASSNINEQFF.